The 2 T cell receptor beta chains below were found in one sample sequenced in a study of cytomegalovirus exposure and HLA in healthy donors. 13 Jbeta primers and 60 Vbeta primers were used for the PCR. Clones were read by immunoSEQ multiplex PCR, and TCRdb kept only the in-frame ones, dropping some. Of approximately 150,000 clones listed, 9.4% are singletons. Input material: PBMCs. Source of these receptors: a male donor in good health and CMV-seronegative.

This clone was found a few times. The V gene is TRBV7-2, the J gene TRBJ1-5; no clear D gene. CDR3 length: 13 amino acids. The germline V and J ends were trimmed by 4 bases and 5 bases, with 9 bases remaining between them. In germline, CDR1 is SGHTA, CDR2 FQGNSA. CDR3 DNA sequence: TGTGCCAGCAGCTCGAACAGTGATCAGCCCCAGCATTTT. As protein: CASSSNSDQPQHF.

This clone was counted only a few times. The rearrangement links TRBV4-3 to TRBJ2-3, with D maybe TRBD2 (6 bases). CDR1 is LGHNA and CDR2 is YSLEER in the germline V gene. The CDR3 is made up of 18 amino acids. Trimming removed 1 base from V and 3 bases from J, with 20 bases in between. The CDR3 DNA is TGCGCCAGCAGCCAAGCCCACGGAGGGACTCCGCTAACAGATACGCAGTATTTT. Its translation is CASSQAHGGTPLTDTQYF.